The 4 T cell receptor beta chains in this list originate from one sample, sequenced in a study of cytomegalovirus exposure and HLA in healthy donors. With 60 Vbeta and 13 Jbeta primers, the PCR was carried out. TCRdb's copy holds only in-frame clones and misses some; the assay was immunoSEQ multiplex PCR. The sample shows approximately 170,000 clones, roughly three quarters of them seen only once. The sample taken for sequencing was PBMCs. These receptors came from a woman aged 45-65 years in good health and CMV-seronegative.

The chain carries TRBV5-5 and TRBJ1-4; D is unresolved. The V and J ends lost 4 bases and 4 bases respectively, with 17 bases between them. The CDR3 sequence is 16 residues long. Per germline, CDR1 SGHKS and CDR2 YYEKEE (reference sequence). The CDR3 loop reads CASSLPEGIRNEKLFF. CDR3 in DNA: TGTGCCAGCAGCCTACCGGAGGGAATCCGTAATGAAAAACTGTTTTTT.

The CDR3 here is CASSEARQGSYEQYF. CDR3 sequence (DNA): TGTGCCAGCAGTGAAGCTCGTCAGGGATCCTACGAGCAGTACTTC. The gene calls are TRBV6-1 and TRBJ2-7, with a possible D match to TRBD1 (5 bases). CDR1 is MNHNS, CDR2 SASEGT, per germline. This CDR3 contains 15 residues. Deletions cut 0 bases from V and 1 base from J, with 10 bases between.

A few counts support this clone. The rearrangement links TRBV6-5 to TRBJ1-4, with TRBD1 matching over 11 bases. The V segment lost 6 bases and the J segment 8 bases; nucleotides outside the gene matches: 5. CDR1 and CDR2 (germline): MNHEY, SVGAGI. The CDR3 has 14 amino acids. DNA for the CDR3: TGTGCCAGCAGCCGGACAGGGGGCAGGGAAAAACTGTTTTTT. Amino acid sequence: CASSRTGGREKLFF.

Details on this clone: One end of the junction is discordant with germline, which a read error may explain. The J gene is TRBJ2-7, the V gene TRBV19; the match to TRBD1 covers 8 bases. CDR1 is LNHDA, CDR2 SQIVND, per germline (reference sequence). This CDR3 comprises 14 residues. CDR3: CASSMAGQGRSQDF. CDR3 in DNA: TGTGCCAGTAGTATGGCCGGACAGGGCCGGTCTCAGGACTTC.